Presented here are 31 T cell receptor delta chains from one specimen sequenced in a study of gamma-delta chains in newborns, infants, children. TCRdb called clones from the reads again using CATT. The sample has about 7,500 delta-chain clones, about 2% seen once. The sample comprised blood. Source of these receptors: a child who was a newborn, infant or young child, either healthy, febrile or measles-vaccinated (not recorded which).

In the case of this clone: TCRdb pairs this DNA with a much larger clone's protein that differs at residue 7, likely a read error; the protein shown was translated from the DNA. This CDR3 reads CAASAGILRTVTDKLIF. The CDR3 DNA sequence: TGTGCAGCAAGCGCGGGGATCCTCCGTACTGTCACCGATAAACTCATCTTT. The V gene is TRAV29/DV5, the J gene TRDJ1; possibly TRDD3 for D (6 bases). The CDR3 consists of 17 residues. Trimming cost V 0 bases and J 1 base, with 19 bases left between them. Germline-derived CDR1 and CDR2 are NSMFDY and ISSIKDK.

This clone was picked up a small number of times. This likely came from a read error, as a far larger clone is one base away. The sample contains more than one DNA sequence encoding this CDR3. The chain's CDR3 is CACDTVSWDTRQMFF. CDR3 DNA: TGTGCCTGTGACACGGTTTCCTGGGACACCCGACAAATGTTTTTC. The chain employs TRDV2 and TRDJ3; TRDD2 or TRDD3 may be the D gene (5 bases each). The length of the CDR3 is 15 residues. Germline CDR1 reads GEAIGNYY; CDR2 reads EKD.

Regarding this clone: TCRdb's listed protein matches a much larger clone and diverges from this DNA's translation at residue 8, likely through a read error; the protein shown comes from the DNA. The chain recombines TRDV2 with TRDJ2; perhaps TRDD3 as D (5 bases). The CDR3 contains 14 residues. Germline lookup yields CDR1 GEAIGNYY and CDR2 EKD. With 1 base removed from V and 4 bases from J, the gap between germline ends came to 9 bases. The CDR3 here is CACDTGGTTAQLFF. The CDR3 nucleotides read TGTGCCTGTGACACGGGGGGTACGACAGCACAACTCTTCTTT.

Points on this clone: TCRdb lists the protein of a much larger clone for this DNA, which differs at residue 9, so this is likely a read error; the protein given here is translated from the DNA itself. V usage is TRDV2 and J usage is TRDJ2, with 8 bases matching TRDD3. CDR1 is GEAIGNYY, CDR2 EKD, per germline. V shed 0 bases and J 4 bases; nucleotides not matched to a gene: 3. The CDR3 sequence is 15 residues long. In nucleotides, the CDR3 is TGTGCCTGTGACACCGGGGATACTTCGACAGCACAACTCTTCTTT. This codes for CACDTGDTSTAQLFF.

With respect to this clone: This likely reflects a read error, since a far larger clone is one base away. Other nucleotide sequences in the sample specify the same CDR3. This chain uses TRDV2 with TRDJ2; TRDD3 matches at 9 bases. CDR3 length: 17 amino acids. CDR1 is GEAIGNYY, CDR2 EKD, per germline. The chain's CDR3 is CACDLGDIITLTAQLFF. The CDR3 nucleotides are TGTGCTTGTGACTTGGGGGATATTATAACTTTGACAGCACAACTCTTCTTT.

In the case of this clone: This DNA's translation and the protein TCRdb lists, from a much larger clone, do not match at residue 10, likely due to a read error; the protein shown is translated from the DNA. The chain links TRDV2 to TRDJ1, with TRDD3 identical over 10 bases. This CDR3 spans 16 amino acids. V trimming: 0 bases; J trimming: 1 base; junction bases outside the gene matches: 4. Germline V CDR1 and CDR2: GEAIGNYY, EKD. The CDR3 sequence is CACDTVLGDCTDKLIF. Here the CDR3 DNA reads TGTGCCTGTGACACCGTACTGGGGGATTGCACCGATAAACTCATCTTT.

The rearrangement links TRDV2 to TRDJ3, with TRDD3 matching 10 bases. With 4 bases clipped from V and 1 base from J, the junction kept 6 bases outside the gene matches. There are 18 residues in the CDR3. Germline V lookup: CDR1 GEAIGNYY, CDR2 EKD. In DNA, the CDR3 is TGTGCCTGTGAAGAACTGGGGGATTCATCCTGGGACACCCGACAGATGTTTTTC. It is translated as CACEELGDSSWDTRQMFF.

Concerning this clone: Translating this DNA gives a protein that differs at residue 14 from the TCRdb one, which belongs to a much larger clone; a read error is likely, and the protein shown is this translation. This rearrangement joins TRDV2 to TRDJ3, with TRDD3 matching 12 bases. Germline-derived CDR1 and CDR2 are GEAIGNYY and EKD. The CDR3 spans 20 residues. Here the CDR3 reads CACDSTGGYPSSWGTRQMFF. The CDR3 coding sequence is TGTGCCTGTGACTCTACTGGGGGATACCCCAGCTCCTGGGGCACCCGACAGATGTTTTTC.

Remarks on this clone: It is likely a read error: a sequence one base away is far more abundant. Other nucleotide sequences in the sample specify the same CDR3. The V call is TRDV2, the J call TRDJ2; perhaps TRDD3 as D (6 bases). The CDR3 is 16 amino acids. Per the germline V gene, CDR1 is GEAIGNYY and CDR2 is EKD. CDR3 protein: CACDTLGGRLTAQLFF. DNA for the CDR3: TGTGCCTGTGACACCTTGGGGGGCCGTTTGACTGCACAACTCTTCTTT.

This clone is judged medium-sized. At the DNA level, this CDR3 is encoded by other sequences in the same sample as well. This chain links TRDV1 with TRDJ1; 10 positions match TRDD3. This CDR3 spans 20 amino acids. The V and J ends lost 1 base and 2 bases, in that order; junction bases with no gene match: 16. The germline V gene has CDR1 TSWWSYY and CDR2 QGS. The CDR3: CALGEQGWGIPLQGTDKLIF. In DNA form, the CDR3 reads TGTGCTCTTGGGGAACAGGGGTGGGGGATACCCCTTCAGGGGACCGATAAACTCATCTTT.

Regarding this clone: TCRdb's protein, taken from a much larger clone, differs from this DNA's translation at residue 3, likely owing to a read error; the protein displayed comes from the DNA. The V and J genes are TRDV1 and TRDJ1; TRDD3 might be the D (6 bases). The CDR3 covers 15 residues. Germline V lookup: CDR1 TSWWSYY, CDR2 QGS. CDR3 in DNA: TGTGCTCATGGGGATCCCCTCTCCCATGTTGGTAAACTCATCTTT. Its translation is CAHGDPLSHVGKLIF.

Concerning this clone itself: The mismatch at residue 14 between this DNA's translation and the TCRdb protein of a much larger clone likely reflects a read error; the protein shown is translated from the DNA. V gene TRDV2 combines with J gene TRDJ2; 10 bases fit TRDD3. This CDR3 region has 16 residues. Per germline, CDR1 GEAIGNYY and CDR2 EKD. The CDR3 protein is CACDSYWGILAAQPFF. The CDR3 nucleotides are TGTGCCTGTGACTCGTACTGGGGGATCCTTGCAGCACAACCCTTCTTT.

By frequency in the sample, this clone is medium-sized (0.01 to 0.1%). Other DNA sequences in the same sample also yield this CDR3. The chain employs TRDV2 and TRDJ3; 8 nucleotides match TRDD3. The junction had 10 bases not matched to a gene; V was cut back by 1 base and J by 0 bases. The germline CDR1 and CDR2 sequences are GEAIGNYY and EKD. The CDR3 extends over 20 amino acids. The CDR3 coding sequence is TGTGCCTGTGACACATTACTGGGGGCTAAGGTCTCCTGGGACACCCGACAGATGTTTTTC. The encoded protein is CACDTLLGAKVSWDTRQMFF.

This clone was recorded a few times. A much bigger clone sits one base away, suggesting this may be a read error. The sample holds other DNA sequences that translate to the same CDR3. The CDR3 sequence is CACDVLGDWDTRQMFF. The CDR3 bases are TGTGCCTGTGACGTACTGGGGGACTGGGACACCCGACAGATGTTCTTC. The chain carries TRDV2 and TRDJ3, with TRDD3 identical over 9 bases. Germline CDR1 is GEAIGNYY and CDR2 is EKD. There are 16 residues in the CDR3.

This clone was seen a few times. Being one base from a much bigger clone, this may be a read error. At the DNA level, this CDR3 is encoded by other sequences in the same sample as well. The CDR3 protein is CACDVLGDTDTRQMFF. The DNA of the CDR3 is TGTGCCTGTGACGTACTGGGGGATACTGACACCCGCCAGATGTTTTTC. J is TRDJ3 and V is TRDV2, with 12 bases aligning to TRDD3. The germline V gene encodes CDR1 GEAIGNYY and CDR2 EKD. This CDR3 has 16 residues.

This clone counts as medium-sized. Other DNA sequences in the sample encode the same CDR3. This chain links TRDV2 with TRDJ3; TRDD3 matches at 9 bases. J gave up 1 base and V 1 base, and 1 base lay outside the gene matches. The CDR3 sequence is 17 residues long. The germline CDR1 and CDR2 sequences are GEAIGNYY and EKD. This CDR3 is CACDTTGGSWDTRQMFF. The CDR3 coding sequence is TGTGCCTGTGACACTACTGGGGGATCCTGGGACACCCGACAGATGTTTTTC.

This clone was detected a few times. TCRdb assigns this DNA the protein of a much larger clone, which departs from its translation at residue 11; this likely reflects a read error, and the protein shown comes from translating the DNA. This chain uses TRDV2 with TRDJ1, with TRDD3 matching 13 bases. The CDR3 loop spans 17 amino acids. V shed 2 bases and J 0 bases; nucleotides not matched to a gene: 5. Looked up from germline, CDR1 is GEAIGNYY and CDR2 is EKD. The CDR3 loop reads CACDILGDTGHTDKLIF. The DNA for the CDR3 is TGTGCCTGTGACATACTGGGGGATACGGGGCACACCGATAAACTCATCTTT.

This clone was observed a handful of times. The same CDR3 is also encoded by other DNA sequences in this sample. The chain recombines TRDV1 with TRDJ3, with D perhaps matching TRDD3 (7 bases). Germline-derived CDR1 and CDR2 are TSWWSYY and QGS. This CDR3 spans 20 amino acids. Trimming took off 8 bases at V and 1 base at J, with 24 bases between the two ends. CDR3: CALSYGFTGEESWDTRQMFF. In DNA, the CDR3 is TGTGCTCTTTCCTACGGGTTCACTGGGGAAGAATCCTGGGACACCCGACAGATGTTTTTC.

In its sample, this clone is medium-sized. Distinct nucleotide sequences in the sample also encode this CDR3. CDR3 nucleotides: TGTGCCTGTGACATACTGGGGGTAAGCTCCTGGGACACCCGACAGATGTTTTTC. Its translation: CACDILGVSSWDTRQMFF. V usage is TRDV2 and J usage is TRDJ3, with 8 bases aligning to TRDD3. CDR3 length: 18 residues. Germline V gene sequence: CDR1 GEAIGNYY, CDR2 EKD. Losses at the gene ends were 2 bases for V and 0 bases for J; bases not matched to a gene: 5.

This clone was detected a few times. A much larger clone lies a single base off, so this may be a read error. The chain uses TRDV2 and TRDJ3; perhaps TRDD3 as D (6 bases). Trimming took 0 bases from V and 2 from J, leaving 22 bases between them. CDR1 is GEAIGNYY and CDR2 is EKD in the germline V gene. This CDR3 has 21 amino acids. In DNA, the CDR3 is TGTGCCTGTGACACCGCGGGGGACTGGGTGATAGACCCCTGGGACACCCGACAGATGTTTTTC. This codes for CACDTAGDWVIDPWDTRQMFF.

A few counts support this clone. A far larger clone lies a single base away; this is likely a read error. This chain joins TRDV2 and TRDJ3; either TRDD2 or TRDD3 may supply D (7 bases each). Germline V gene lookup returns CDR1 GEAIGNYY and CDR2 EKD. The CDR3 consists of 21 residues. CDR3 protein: CACDTAGRWGPSSWDTRQVFF. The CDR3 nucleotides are TGTGCCTGTGACACCGCAGGACGCTGGGGGCCTTCCTCCTGGGACACCCGACAGGTGTTTTTC.

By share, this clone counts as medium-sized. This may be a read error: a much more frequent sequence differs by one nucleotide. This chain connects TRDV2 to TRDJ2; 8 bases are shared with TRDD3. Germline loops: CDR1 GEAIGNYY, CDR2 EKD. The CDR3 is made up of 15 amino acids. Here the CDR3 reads CACDFLLGGTAHLFF. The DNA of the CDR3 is TGTGCCTGTGACTTCTTACTGGGGGGTACAGCACACCTCTTCTTT.

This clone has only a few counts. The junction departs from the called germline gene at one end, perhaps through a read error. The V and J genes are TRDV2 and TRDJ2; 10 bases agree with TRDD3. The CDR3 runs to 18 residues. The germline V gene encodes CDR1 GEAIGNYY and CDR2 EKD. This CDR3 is CACDPYWGIPTLIAQLFF. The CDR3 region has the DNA TGTGCCTGTGACCCGTACTGGGGGATTCCTACTTTGATAGCACAACTCTTCTTT.

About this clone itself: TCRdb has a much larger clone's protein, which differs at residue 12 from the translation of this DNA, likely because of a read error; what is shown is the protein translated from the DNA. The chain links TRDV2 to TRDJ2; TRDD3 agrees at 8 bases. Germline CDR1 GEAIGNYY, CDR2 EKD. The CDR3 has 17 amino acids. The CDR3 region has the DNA TGTGCCTGTGACACCGTCTGGGGGACACCTTTGGCAGCACAACTCTTCTTT. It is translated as CACDTVWGTPLAAQLFF.

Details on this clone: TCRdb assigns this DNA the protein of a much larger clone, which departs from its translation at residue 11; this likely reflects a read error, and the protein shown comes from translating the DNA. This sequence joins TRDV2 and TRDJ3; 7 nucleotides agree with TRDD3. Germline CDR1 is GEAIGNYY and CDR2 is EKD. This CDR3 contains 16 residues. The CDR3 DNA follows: TGTGCCTGTGACTGGGGGAGCTCCTGGGACGCCCGACAGATGTTTTTC. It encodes CACDWGSSWDARQMFF.

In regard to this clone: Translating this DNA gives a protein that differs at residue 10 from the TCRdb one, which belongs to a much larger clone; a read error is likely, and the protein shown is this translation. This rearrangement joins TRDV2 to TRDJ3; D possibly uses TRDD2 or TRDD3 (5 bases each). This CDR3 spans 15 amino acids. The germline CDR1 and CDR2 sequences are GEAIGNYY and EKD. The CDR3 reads CACDTVSWDARQMFF. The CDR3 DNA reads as TGTGCCTGTGACACGGTTTCCTGGGACGCCCGACAGATGTTTTTC.

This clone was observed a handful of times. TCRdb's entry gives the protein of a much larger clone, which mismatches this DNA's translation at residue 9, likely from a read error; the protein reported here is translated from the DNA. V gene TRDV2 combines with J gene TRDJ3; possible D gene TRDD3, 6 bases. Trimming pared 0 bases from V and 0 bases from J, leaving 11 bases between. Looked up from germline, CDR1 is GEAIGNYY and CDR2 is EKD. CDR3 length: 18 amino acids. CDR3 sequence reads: CACDTGSGGSWDTRQMFF. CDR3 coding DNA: TGTGCCTGTGACACCGGAAGTGGGGGCTCCTGGGACACCCGACAGATGTTTTTC.

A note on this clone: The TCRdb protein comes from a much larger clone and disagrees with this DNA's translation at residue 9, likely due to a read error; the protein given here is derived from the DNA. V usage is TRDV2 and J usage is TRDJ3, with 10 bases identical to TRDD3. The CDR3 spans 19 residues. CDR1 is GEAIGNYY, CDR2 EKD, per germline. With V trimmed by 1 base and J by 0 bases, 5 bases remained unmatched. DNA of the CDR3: TGTGCCTGTGACACTGGGGGATACCAGAGCTCCTGGGACACCCGACAGATGTTTTTC. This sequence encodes CACDTGGYQSSWDTRQMFF.

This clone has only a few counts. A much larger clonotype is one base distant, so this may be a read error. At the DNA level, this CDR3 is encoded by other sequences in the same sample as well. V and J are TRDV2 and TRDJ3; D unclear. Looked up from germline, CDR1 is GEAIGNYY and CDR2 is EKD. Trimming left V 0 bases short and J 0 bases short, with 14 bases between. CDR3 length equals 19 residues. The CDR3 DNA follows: TGTGCCTGTGACACCGCTGGAGGTTTACACTCCTGGGACACCCGACAGATGTTTTTC. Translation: CACDTAGGLHSWDTRQMFF.

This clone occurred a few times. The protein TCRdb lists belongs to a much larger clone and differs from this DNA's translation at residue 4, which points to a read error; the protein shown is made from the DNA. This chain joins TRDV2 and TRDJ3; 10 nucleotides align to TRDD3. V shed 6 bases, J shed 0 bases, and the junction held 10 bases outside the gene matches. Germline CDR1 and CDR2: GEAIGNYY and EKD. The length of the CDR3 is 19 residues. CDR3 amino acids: CACNSANWGISWDTRQMFF. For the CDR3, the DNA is TGTGCCTGTAACTCCGCGAACTGGGGGATCTCCTGGGACACCCGACAGATGTTTTTC.

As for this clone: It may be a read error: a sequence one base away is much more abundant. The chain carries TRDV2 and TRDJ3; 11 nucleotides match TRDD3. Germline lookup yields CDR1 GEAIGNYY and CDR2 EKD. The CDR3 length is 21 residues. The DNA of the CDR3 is TGTGCCTGTGACCCCCCTCTACTGGGGGATAATGGCTCCTGGGACGCCCGACAGATGTTTTTC. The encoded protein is CACDPPLLGDNGSWDARQMFF.